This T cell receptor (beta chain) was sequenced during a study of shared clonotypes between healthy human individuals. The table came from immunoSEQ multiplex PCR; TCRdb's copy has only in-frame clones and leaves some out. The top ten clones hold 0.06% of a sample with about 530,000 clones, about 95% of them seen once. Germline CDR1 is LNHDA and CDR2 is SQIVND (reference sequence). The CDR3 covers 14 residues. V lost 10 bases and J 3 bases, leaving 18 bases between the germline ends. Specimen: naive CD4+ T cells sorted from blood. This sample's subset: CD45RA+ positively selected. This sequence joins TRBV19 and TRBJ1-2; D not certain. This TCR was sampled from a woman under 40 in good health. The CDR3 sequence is CATYSIYTHYGYTF. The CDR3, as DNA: TGTGCCACCTATTCTATCTACACCCACTATGGCTACACCTTC.